This T cell receptor (beta chain) was sequenced for a study of beta chain features in type 1 diabetes. Study-level background: No patient-donor differences in age, gender, total cells or subset yield.

CDR1 SGDLS and CDR2 YYNGEE come from the germline V gene. The CDR3 covers 15 residues. The V end lost 4 bases, the J end lost 9 bases, and 23 bases lay between the germline ends. The table lists this clone with a few counts. Its antigen is still unknown. Study findings and constraints: TCRB CDR3s were moderately but significantly shorter in Type 1 diabetes patients in all four CD4+ subsets.

Reverse transcribing all isolated RNA meant expressed TCRB transcripts were sequenced. Reads from naive, central memory and regulatory T cell samples averaged around 4 million. Method: immunoSEQ multiplex PCR; TCRdb's copy keeps in-frame clones and lacks some. The table has over 150,000 clones, around 10% seen once. V gene TRBV9 combines with J gene TRBJ2-7; D may be TRBD2 (6 bases). Sequencing was carried out using central memory CD4+ T cells from blood. The origin of this receptor is a man aged 25 to 45 with type 1 diabetes. This CDR3 reads CASSPWDGGGATQYF. The CDR3 coding sequence is TGTGCCAGCAGCCCGTGGGATGGTGGCGGGGCTACGCAGTACTTC.